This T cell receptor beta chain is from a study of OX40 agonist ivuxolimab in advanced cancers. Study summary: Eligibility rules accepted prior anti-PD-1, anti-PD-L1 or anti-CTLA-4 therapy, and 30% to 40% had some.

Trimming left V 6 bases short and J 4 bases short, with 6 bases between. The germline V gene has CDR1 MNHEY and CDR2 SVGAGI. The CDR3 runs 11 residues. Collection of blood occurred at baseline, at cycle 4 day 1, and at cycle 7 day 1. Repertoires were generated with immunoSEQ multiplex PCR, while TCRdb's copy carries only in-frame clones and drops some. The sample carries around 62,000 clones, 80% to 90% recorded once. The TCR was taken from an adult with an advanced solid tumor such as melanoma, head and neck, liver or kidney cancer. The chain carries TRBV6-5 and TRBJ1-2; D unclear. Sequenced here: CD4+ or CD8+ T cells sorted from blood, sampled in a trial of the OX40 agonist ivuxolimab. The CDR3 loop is CASSGVYGYTF. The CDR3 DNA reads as TGTGCCAGCAGCGGGGTCTATGGCTACACCTTC.